Shown below are 8 T cell receptor beta chains from a single sample sequenced in a study of CXCR3-negative and CXCR3-positive naive CD8 T cells. All TRB cDNA libraries came from 5' RACE performed with UMI labels. TCRdb reprocessed the 5' RACE reads; each CDR3 protein has one entry and no DNA is given. This sample's table reports under 90,000 distinct CDR3 sequences. Study results and limitations: More hydrophobic TRB CDR3s occurred in CXCR3-positive than in CXCR3-negative naive cells.

These receptors have no known antigen. The sample was naive CXCR3+ CD8+ T cells from blood. Subset noted: CD45RO-CCR7+CD27+CD95- naive CD8+ T cells expressing CXCR3 (TNR3+). The origin of the receptors is a human donor in good health. Some clones in this sample may be carry-over from other donors' samples.

The rearrangement links TRBV2 to TRBJ1-1; TCRdb's D gene call, TRBD1, goes unchecked for lack of DNA. The germline V gene has CDR1 SNHLY and CDR2 FYNNEI. The CDR3 loop spans 16 amino acids. This CDR3 reads CASLEGWTGMNTEAFF.

The chain couples TRBV6-2 or TRBV6-3 to TRBJ2-7; as DNA is missing, the TRBD1 call by TCRdb cannot be tested. The CDR3 extends over 16 amino acids. Germline-derived CDR1 and CDR2 are MNHEY and SVGEGT. CDR3 in amino acids: CASSGHRDTQPYEQYF.

The chain joins TRBV29-1 to TRBJ2-2. From germline, CDR1 is SQVTM and CDR2 ANQGSEA. The CDR3 covers 13 residues. The CDR3: CSVESGDTGELFF.

The V and J genes are TRBV6-5 and TRBJ2-1. The CDR3 runs 13 residues. Per germline, CDR1 MNHEY and CDR2 SVGAGI. CDR3 protein: CASSYSVADGKFF.

The gene calls are TRBV4-1 and TRBJ1-1; TCRdb selects TRBD1, and the lack of DNA leaves this call unchecked. Per germline, CDR1 MGHRA and CDR2 YSYEKL. This CDR3 has 15 amino acids. The CDR3 loop reads CASSPLTGLNTEAFF.

The chain has TRBV29-1 and TRBJ2-7; TCRdb selects TRBD1, and the lack of DNA leaves this call unchecked. The germline V gene encodes CDR1 SQVTM and CDR2 ANQGSEA. The length of the CDR3 is 14 residues. The CDR3 protein is CSVAPGQYSYEQYF.

The genes are TRBV11-3 and TRBJ2-2. This CDR3 is built from 15 residues. From germline, CDR1 is SGHNT and CDR2 YENEEA. The CDR3 protein is CASSLNPRGTGELFF.

J is TRBJ2-1 and V is TRBV4-1; the TRBD2 assignment by TCRdb is unverifiable without DNA. CDR3 length: 21 amino acids. Looked up from germline, CDR1 is MGHRA and CDR2 is YSYEKL. CDR3: CASSQDRRGLPRRSSYNEQFF.